The rows below give T cell receptor beta chains drawn from one sample of a study of PD-L1 blockade in urothelial cancer. The repertoire was sequenced with immunoSEQ multiplex PCR; TCRdb's copy has only in-frame clones and lacks some. The sample lists approximately 48,000 clones, roughly 85% occurring once. The sequencing here drew on PBMCs, taken around atezolizumab (anti-PD-L1) treatment. All receptors derive from a woman aged 60 to 75 with urothelial cancer. Each CDR3 is given with its conserved first and last residue. A D gene is named only where the DNA matches it firmly. Rows give clone size only sometimes, using once, few, many, or a class for an expanded clone.

TRBV7-6	TRBJ2-2	TRBD2	once	TGTGCCAGCAGTGCTACCGGGGAGGGGCTCGCCGGGGAGCTGTTTTTT	CASSATGEGLAGELFF
TRBV5-4	TRBJ1-4	-	once	TGTGCCAGCAGCTTGGCCGGGACAACTAATGAAAAACTGTTTTTT	CASSLAGTTNEKLFF
TRBV6-7	TRBJ1-5	TRBD1	once	TGTGCCAGCACCCAACAGGGGAGGAATCAGCCCCAGCATTTT	CASTQQGRNQPQHF
TRBV5-4	TRBJ1-2	-	-	TGTGCCAGCAGCTTCTTGCAGGGGAGAGGTAGCGGCTACACCTTC	CASSFLQGRGSGYTF
TRBV7-7	TRBJ2-7	-	once	TGTGCCAGCAGCATTACTTCGGGGTACGAGCAGTACTTC	CASSITSGYEQYF
TRBV5-6	TRBJ2-5	-	once	TGTGCCAGCAGCCGGTACCATGGTGTGACCCAGTACTTC	CASSRYHGVTQYF
TRBV5-1	TRBJ2-5	-	once	TGCGCCAGCAGCTTAGGCGCGGGACAGAAAGAGACCCAGTACTTC	CASSLGAGQKETQYF
TRBV9	TRBJ1-1	TRBD1	-	TGTGCCAGCAGCTCCCGAAGTCAGGGGGACACTGAAGCTTTCTTT	CASSSRSQGDTEAFF
TRBV5-4	TRBJ1-1	TRBD1	-	TGTGCCAGCAGCCTCCCGACAGGGCTGAACACTGAAGCTTTCTTT	CASSLPTGLNTEAFF
TRBV5-5	TRBJ2-1	TRBD2	-	TGTGCCAGCTTGACTAGCGGGTCCAGCTCCTACAATGAGCAGTTCTTC	CASLTSGSSSYNEQFF
TRBV5-6	TRBJ2-7	TRBD1	-	TGTGCCAGCAGCTTGGTACCCGGGACAGACGAGCAGTACTTC	CASSLVPGTDEQYF
TRBV9	TRBJ1-3	-	-	TGTGCCAGCAGCAAGCCTCAGGATGGAAACACCATATATTTT	CASSKPQDGNTIYF
TRBV6-6	TRBJ2-7	-	-	TGTGCCAGCAGTTACCCCAGGGGTGGCTACGAGCAGTACTTC	CASSYPRGGYEQYF
TRBV7-8	TRBJ2-1	-	-	TGTGCCAGCAGTTCAGGGGGGTTTGAGCAGTTCTTC	CASSSGGFEQFF
TRBV4-3	TRBJ2-7	-	-	TGCGCCAGCAGCCAAGAGTCCGCGGGGAGCTACGAGCAGTACTTC	CASSQESAGSYEQYF
TRBV27	TRBJ2-7	TRBD2	-	TGTGCCAGCAGCCCCATCACACAGAGCGGGAGGAAAGCCTACGAGCAGTACTTC	CASSPITQSGRKAYEQYF
TRBV5-4	TRBJ2-5	TRBD1	once	TGTGCCAGCAGCGGACAGGTCAGAGAGACCCAGTACTTC	CASSGQVRETQYF
TRBV4-1	TRBJ2-7	TRBD1	-	TGCGCCAGCAGCCAAGCCGCACAGGGGGCCCGACCGAGGGCCTACGAGCAGTACTTC	CASSQAAQGARPRAYEQYF
TRBV28	TRBJ2-1	TRBD1	-	TGTGCCAGCAGTTTGGGACAGGCTACATGGGGGCAGTTCTTC	CASSLGQATWGQFF
TRBV28	TRBJ2-2	TRBD1	-	TGTGCCAGCAGTCGGGGTTTGGGCAGGGGGCTTCCCGGGGAGCTGTTTTTT	CASSRGLGRGLPGELFF
TRBV7-2	TRBJ1-4	TRBD1	-	TGTGCCAGCAGCTCCGGTACCGGGACAGGGAGGATTGGTGAAAAACTGTTTTTT	CASSSGTGTGRIGEKLFF
TRBV7-9	TRBJ2-7	TRBD1	-	TGTGCCAGCAGCGGACCTCGACCGGGACAGTCGATCTACGAGCAGTACTTC	CASSGPRPGQSIYEQYF
TRBV11-3	TRBJ2-2	-	-	TGTGCCAGCGGGGGGGCCGTCACCGGGGAGCTGTTTTTT	CASGGAVTGELFF
TRBV28	TRBJ2-5	-	-	TGTGCCAGCAGGTCGGGATTAGAGACCCAGTACTTC	CASRSGLETQYF